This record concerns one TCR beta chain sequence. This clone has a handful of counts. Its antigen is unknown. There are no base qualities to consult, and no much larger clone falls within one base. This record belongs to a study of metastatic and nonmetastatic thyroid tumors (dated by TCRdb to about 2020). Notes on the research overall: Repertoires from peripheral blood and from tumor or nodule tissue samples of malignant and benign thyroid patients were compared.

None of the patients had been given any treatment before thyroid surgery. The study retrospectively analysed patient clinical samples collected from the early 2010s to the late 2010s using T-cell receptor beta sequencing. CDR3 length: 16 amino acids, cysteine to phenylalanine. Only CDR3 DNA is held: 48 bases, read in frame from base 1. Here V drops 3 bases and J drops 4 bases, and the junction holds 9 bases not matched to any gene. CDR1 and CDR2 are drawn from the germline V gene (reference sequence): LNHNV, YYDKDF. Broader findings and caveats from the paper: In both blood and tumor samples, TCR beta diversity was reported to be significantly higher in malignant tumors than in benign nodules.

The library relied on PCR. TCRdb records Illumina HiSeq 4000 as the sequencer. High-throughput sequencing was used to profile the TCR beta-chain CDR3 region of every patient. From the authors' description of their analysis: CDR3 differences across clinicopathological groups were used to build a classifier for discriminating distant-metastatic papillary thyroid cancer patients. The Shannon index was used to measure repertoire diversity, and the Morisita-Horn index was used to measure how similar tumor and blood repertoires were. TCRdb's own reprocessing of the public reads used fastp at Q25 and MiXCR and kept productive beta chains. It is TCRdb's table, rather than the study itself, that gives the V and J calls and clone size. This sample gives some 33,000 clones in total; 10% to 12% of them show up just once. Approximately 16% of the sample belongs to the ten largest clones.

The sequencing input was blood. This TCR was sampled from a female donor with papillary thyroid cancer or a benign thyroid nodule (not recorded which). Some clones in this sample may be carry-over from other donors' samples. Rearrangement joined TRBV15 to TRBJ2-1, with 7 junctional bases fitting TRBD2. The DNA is TGTGCCACCAGCAGTCGAGGGAGGGTGGTTTACAATGAGCAGTTCTTC. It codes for CATSSRGRVVYNEQFF.